This TCR beta chain was documented in a study of graft-versus-host responses after intestinal transplantation. As for the study in general: Anti-thymocyte globulin induction was given to all recipients, followed by tacrolimus and steroids for around three years. Study outcomes and limitations: Detected in recipient marrow were GvH clones, some of which were first observed in ileum or blood. Early after transplant, HvG declines were associated with peak levels of circulating GvH clones.

Produced via immunoSEQ multiplex PCR; TCRdb's table is partial and in-frame only. The sample includes fewer than 150,000 clones, around nine tenths of them seen just once. V was trimmed by 5 bases and J by 0 bases, leaving 11 bases between them. Germline V gene data show CDR1 as MNHEY and CDR2 as SVGAGI. This CDR3 is built from 14 residues. Details on this clone: The antigen remains unidentified.

The source material was unstimulated CD4+ T cells sorted from spleen or lymph node cells, sampled before intestinal transplant. The receptor was derived from a human donor who received an intestinal transplant. The chain employs TRBV6-5 and TRBJ2-7; D call uncertain. CDR3 residues: CASSDQLSSYEQYF. CDR3 coding DNA: TGTGCCAGCAGTGATCAGCTAAGCTCCTACGAGCAGTACTTC.